Presented here are 21 T cell receptor beta chains from one specimen sequenced in a study of shared clonotypes between healthy human individuals. Here immunoSEQ multiplex PCR was the method, and the copy in TCRdb shows in-frame clones only, minus some. This sample has fewer than 1.4 million clones, with about four fifths found just once. Sequenced: memory CD4+ T cells from PBMCs. The subset denotes: CD45RA-negative fraction. All receptors derive from a man aged 18 to 30 in good health. Some clones in this sample may be carry-over from other donors' samples.

This clone appeared a few times. At one boundary the junction diverges from the germline segment, which might be a read error. The chain is built from TRBV5-8 and TRBJ1-2; D remains ambiguous. The CDR3 is 14 residues long. Germline loops: CDR1 SGHTS, CDR2 YDEGEE. The CDR3 is CASSGVRWALKPSF. DNA of the CDR3: TGTGCCAGCAGCGGGGTGAGGTGGGCCCTGAAGCCCTCCTTC.

This chain links TRBV7-3 with TRBJ2-5, with TRBD2 as a possible D gene (6 bases). This CDR3 has 13 residues. From germline, CDR1 is SGHTA and CDR2 FQGTGA. The V and J ends lost 4 bases and 4 bases respectively, with 10 bases between them. In nucleotides, the CDR3 is TGTGCCAGCAGCTCAGGGACTGGAGAGACCCAGTACTTC. Protein product: CASSSGTGETQYF.

This rearrangement joins TRBV5-3 to TRBJ2-2; D is possibly TRBD1 or TRBD2 (6 bases each). TRBV5-3 is given ORF status, its function remaining uncertain. Trimming cost V 6 bases and J 4 bases, with 13 bases left between them. The CDR3 is 14 residues long. In DNA form, the CDR3 reads TGTGCCAGAAAGGGCAGGGGAGGCACCGGGGAGCTGTTTTTT. Translation: CARKGRGGTGELFF.

The chain links TRBV7-8 to TRBJ1-1, with 8 bases fitting TRBD1. The CDR3 totals 14 residues. CDR1 is SGHVS, CDR2 FQNEAQ, per germline. V was clipped by 5 bases and J by 5 bases; unmatched bases: 7. CDR3 in DNA: TGTGCCAGCAGCCCGGACAGGGTGGGGACTGAAGCTTTCTTT. Translating gives CASSPDRVGTEAFF. Together with reference TRBV7-8 and TRBJ1-1, the CDR3 gives the full variable domain: GAGVSQSPRYKVAKRGQDVALRCDPISGHVSLFWYQQALGQGPEFLTYFQNEAQLDKSGLPSDRFFAERPEGSVSTLKIQRTQQEDSAVYLCASSPDRVGTEAFFGQGTRLTVV.

V and J are TRBV11-2 and TRBJ1-4; a weak D match, TRBD1 (6 bases). The germline V gene encodes CDR1 SGHAT and CDR2 FQNNGV. The germline V and J ends were trimmed by 0 bases and 5 bases, with 10 bases remaining between them. The CDR3 is 15 amino acids. CDR3 residues: CASSLERGANEKLFF. CDR3 nucleotide sequence: TGTGCCAGCAGCTTAGAACGGGGGGCGAATGAAAAACTGTTTTTT.

The chain recombines TRBV5-1 with TRBJ2-2, with D perhaps matching TRBD1 (6 bases). Germline CDR1 and CDR2: SGHRS and YFSETQ. Trimming removed 7 bases from V and 2 bases from J, with 12 bases in between. This CDR3 region has 14 residues. The CDR3 loop reads CASFRDTNTGELFF. The CDR3 DNA reads as TGCGCCAGCTTCCGGGACACCAACACCGGGGAGCTGTTTTTT.

The chain has TRBV27 and TRBJ2-3; the D gene is possibly TRBD2 (6 bases). The CDR3 is made up of 16 amino acids. Germline V gene lookup returns CDR1 MNHEY and CDR2 SMNVEV (reference sequence). The V and J ends lost 3 bases and 2 bases respectively, with 15 bases between them. The CDR3 is CASSFQGRKNTDTQYF. CDR3 bases: TGTGCCAGCAGTTTTCAAGGGAGGAAAAACACAGATACGCAGTATTTT.

The rearrangement uses TRBV5-1 and TRBJ1-4; TRBD1 might be the D (5 bases). Germline loops: CDR1 SGHRS, CDR2 YFSETQ. Deletions cut 3 bases from V and 7 bases from J, with 10 bases between. The CDR3 has 13 amino acids. The CDR3 sequence is CASSSGPGEKLFF. The CDR3 DNA reads TGCGCCAGCAGCTCGGGGCCCGGTGAAAAACTGTTTTTT. The variable domain in full, with the rest retrieved from reference TRBV5-1 and TRBJ1-4, is KAGVTQTPRYLIKTRGQQVTLSCSPISGHRSVSWYQQTPGQGLQFLFEYFSETQRNKGNFPGRFSGRQFSNSRSEMNVSTLELGDSALYLCASSSGPGEKLFFGSGTQLSVL.

The chain uses TRBV30 and TRBJ2-1, with D possibly being TRBD2 (6 bases). From germline, CDR1 is GTSNPN and CDR2 SVGIG (reference sequence). The V and J ends lost 5 bases and 3 bases respectively, with 14 bases between them. The CDR3 extends over 14 amino acids. For the CDR3, the DNA is TGTGCCTGGTGCCAGGACGGGGGCTACAATGAGCAGTTCTTC. Translated, it gives CAWCQDGGYNEQFF.

The J gene is TRBJ1-2, the V gene TRBV6-1; no clear D gene. V was clipped by 3 bases and J by 3 bases, with 5 bases between them. The CDR3 contains 12 residues. CDR1 and CDR2 (germline): MNHNS, SASEGT. The CDR3 loop reads CASSDWDYGYTF. CDR3 in DNA: TGTGCCAGCAGTGATTGGGACTATGGCTACACCTTC.

CDR3: CASSEGWVTRQPQHF. CDR3 coding DNA: TGTGCCAGCAGTGAAGGCTGGGTTACGAGACAGCCCCAGCATTTT. This chain links TRBV2 with TRBJ1-5; D is ambiguous. Per germline, CDR1 SNHLY and CDR2 FYNNEI. The V end was cut by 1 base, the J end by 7 bases, with 14 bases between. The length of the CDR3 is 15 residues.

The CDR3 protein is CSVSGLAGVFGEQYF. The CDR3 coding sequence is TGCAGCGTTTCCGGACTAGCGGGAGTTTTTGGCGAGCAGTACTTC. The V call is TRBV29-1, the J call TRBJ2-7; 13 bases align to TRBD2. The CDR3 extends over 15 amino acids. With 5 bases clipped from V and 6 bases from J, the junction kept 10 bases outside the gene matches. Germline CDR1 SQVTM, CDR2 ANQGSEA.

This clone was recorded once. The chain has TRBV6-6 and TRBJ2-7; D remains ambiguous. The CDR3 loop spans 16 amino acids. Germline V lookup: CDR1 MNHNY, CDR2 SVGAGI (reference sequence). V gave up 0 bases and J gave up 0 bases, with 12 bases separating them. CDR3 residues: CASSYSSGSLSYEQYF. The CDR3 coding sequence is TGTGCCAGCAGTTACTCGAGTGGCAGCCTCTCCTACGAGCAGTACTTC.

V gene TRBV29-1 combines with J gene TRBJ1-1; D is uncertain. Germline lookup yields CDR1 SQVTM and CDR2 ANQGSEA. The CDR3 spans 11 residues. V dropped 3 bases and J dropped 4 bases, with 6 bases sitting between them. The CDR3: CSVDRRTEAFF. DNA of the CDR3: TGCAGCGTTGATCGTCGCACTGAAGCTTTCTTT.

The table lists this clone with a few counts. The chain couples TRBV19 to TRBJ2-7; possible D gene TRBD1, 6 bases. CDR1 LNHDA and CDR2 SQIVND come from the germline V gene (reference sequence). There are 18 residues in the CDR3. V lost 0 bases, J lost 0 bases, and 18 bases lay in between. The CDR3 DNA reads as TGTGCCAGTAGTATAGATATCGTCAGGGGCGATATCTCCTACGAGCAGTACTTC. Translating it yields CASSIDIVRGDISYEQYF.

With regard to this clone: This specimen includes other DNA sequences encoding the same CDR3. The rearrangement links TRBV20-1 to TRBJ2-7; D not resolved. V dropped 3 bases and J dropped 4 bases, with 7 bases sitting between them. The germline CDR1 and CDR2 sequences are DFQATT and SNEGSKA (reference sequence). CDR3 size: 11 residues. CDR3 sequence (DNA): TGCAGTGCTAGGGGCGGTTACGAGCAGTACTTC. The encoded protein is CSARGGYEQYF.

The V call is TRBV10-3, the J call TRBJ1-1, with 8 bases that match TRBD1. CDR3 size: 14 residues. Germline assignment: CDR1 ENHRY and CDR2 SYGVKD. Unmatched junction bases numbered 3, after V lost 2 bases and J lost 4 bases. CDR3 residues: CAISEGQGFTEAFF. DNA of the CDR3: TGTGCCATCAGTGAGGGACAGGGATTCACTGAAGCTTTCTTT.

This chain uses TRBV5-6 with TRBJ2-1; D gene ambiguous. Germline lookup yields CDR1 SGHDT and CDR2 YYEEEE. Deletions cut 0 bases from V and 5 bases from J, with 9 bases between. The CDR3 runs to 14 residues. CDR3 sequence: CASSLVVRNNEQFF. In DNA form, the CDR3 reads TGTGCCAGCAGCTTGGTGGTCAGGAACAATGAGCAGTTCTTC.

This chain connects TRBV4-2 to TRBJ1-2; D is perhaps TRBD1 (5 bases). Looked up from germline, CDR1 is LGHNA and CDR2 is YNFKEQ. Trimming took 1 base from V and 1 from J, leaving 10 bases between them. There are 15 residues in the CDR3. The CDR3 reads CASSQVLQGNYGYTF. CDR3 nucleotide sequence: TGTGCCAGCAGCCAAGTGCTTCAGGGTAACTATGGCTACACCTTC.

The chain is built from TRBV6-5 and TRBJ1-2, with a tentative D call TRBD1 (5 bases). There are 15 residues in the CDR3. V lost 6 bases and J lost 5, with 19 bases in between. CDR1 MNHEY and CDR2 SVGAGI come from the germline V gene. In DNA, the CDR3 is TGTGCCAGCAGCCAACGCTCGGGGCGAATATATGGCTACACCTTC. It specifies CASSQRSGRIYGYTF.

The genes are TRBV7-7 and TRBJ1-1, with TRBD1 identical over 8 bases. Germline lookup yields CDR1 SSHAT and CDR2 FNYEAQ (reference sequence). Trimming took 5 bases from V and 4 from J; bases not matched to a gene: 3. This CDR3 has 13 residues. For the CDR3, the DNA is TGTGCCAGCAGCCTCGGACAGGGCACTGAAGCTTTCTTT. Protein: CASSLGQGTEAFF.